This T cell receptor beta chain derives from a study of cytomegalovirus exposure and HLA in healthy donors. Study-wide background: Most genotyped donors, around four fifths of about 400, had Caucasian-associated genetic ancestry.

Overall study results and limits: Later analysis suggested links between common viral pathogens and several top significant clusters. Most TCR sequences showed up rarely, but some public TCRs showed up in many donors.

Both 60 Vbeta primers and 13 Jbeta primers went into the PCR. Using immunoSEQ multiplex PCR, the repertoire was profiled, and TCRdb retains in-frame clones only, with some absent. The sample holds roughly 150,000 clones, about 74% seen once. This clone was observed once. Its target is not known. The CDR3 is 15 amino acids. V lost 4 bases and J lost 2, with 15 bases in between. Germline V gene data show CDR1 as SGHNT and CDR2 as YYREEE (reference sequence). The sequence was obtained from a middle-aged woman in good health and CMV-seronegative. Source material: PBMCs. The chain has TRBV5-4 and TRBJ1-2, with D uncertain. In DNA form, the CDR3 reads TGTGCCAGCAGCCCCGCCGTCGGAGGGAACTATGGCTACACCTTC. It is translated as CASSPAVGGNYGYTF.